This is a list of T cell receptor beta chains from one sample in a study of blood T cell repertoires in COVID-19. Here immunoSEQ multiplex PCR was the method, and the copy in TCRdb shows in-frame clones only, minus some. The table lists 230,000 or so clones, 80% to 85% of them singletons. Sequencing was carried out using PBMCs or T cells enriched from blood (not recorded which). The source is a middle-aged man who had recovered from COVID-19. The CDR3 runs from the conserved cysteine through the conserved F or W. The order of the fields is D gene, J gene, V gene, clone size, CDR3 DNA, CDR3 protein. D genes are given only for firm matches. Part of the rows lack a size; the others show once, few, many or a class for expanded clones.

>.|TRBJ1-4|TRBV9|.
TGTGCCAGCAGCGTAGAGGGACTGAAAAATGAAAAACTGTTTTTT
CASSVEGLKNEKLFF
>.|TRBJ2-3|TRBV11-2|.
TGTGCCAGCAGCTTAGGCGGGGCTAGCACAGATACGCAGTATTTT
CASSLGGASTDTQYF
>TRBD2|TRBJ2-1|TRBV9|.
TGTGCCAGCAGCTCCCGAGCGGGAGGGCCCTACAATGAGCAGTTCTTC
CASSSRAGGPYNEQFF
>TRBD1|TRBJ1-2|TRBV29-1|.
TGCAGCGTAGAACCGGGACAGGGTTTAAGCGGCTACACCTTC
CSVEPGQGLSGYTF
>.|TRBJ1-4|TRBV6-1|.
TGTGCCAGCAGTGAAGCCGGGGGTGAAAAACTGTTTTTT
CASSEAGGEKLFF
>.|TRBJ1-4|TRBV18|once
TGTGCCAGCTCACCCGCCCCCTCGGGTGAAAAACTGTTTTTT
CASSPAPSGEKLFF
>TRBD2|TRBJ2-1|TRBV2|once
TGTGCCAGCAGGGAGCGGAGCGGGGGATACAATGAGCAGTTCTTC
CASRERSGGYNEQFF
>TRBD1|TRBJ2-5|TRBV6-5|.
TGTGCCACCCGGACAGGGGAGACCCAGTACTTC
CATRTGETQYF
>TRBD1|TRBJ2-7|TRBV7-8|.
TGTGCCAGCAGCCCTAAAAGGACAGGATCCTACGAGCAGTACTTC
CASSPKRTGSYEQYF
>TRBD2|TRBJ2-5|TRBV7-2|.
TGTGCCAGCAGCTTTCCGGGGGGGCGGGAGACCCAGTACTTC
CASSFPGGRETQYF
>.|TRBJ1-5|TRBV7-9|.
TGTGCCAGCAGCTTAGCGGTCGGGCCCCAGCATTTT
CASSLAVGPQHF
>.|TRBJ1-3|TRBV3-1/TRBV3-2|.
TGTGCCAGCAGCCAAGTATCTCTATCTGGAAACACCATATATTTT
CASSQVSLSGNTIYF
>TRBD2|TRBJ2-3|TRBV3-1/TRBV3-2|.
TGTGCCAGCAGCCAAGATGGGACTAGCGGGAGGGCCGGGGCAGATACGCAGTATTTT
CASSQDGTSGRAGADTQYF
>TRBD1|TRBJ1-6|TRBV28|.
TGTGCCAGCCGACTCGGACAGGGGGATTCACCCCTCCACTTT
CASRLGQGDSPLHF
>.|TRBJ1-1|TRBV5-1|.
TGCGCCAGCAGCTTGGGGGCGCGGGTTGATGAAGCTTTCTTT
CASSLGARVDEAFF
>.|TRBJ2-4|TRBV6-1|once
TGTGCCAGCAGTGGGGGGCCGGGGGTAGCGGGCATACTAGCCAAAAACATTCAGTACTTC
CASSGGPGVAGILAKNIQYF
>TRBD1|TRBJ2-5|TRBV5-1|.
TGCGCCAGCAGCTTGACAGGGGGCCATCAAGAGACCCAGTACTTC
CASSLTGGHQETQYF
>TRBD1|TRBJ2-5|TRBV19|.
TGTGCCAGTAGTACCCGGGACAGAAAAGAGACCCAGTACTTC
CASSTRDRKETQYF
>.|TRBJ2-5|TRBV5-1|.
TGCGCCAGCAGCGTCGGTGAGACCCAGTACTTC
CASSVGETQYF
>.|TRBJ1-5|TRBV23-1|.
TGCGCCAGCAGTCAATCGGTGGCCCGGCGGGAGCCCCAGCATTTT
CASSQSVARREPQHF
>TRBD1|TRBJ1-3|TRBV5-1|.
TGCGCCAGCAGCAGGACAGGGCTCTCTGGAAACACCATATATTTT
CASSRTGLSGNTIYF
>.|TRBJ2-7|TRBV2|.
TGTGCCAGCAGTGAAAGAGGTCTCCCCTACGAGCAGTACTTC
CASSERGLPYEQYF
>TRBD1|TRBJ1-5|TRBV7-8|.
TGTGCCAGCAGCTTAGACAGGGGCCAGCCCCAGCATTTT
CASSLDRGQPQHF
>.|TRBJ1-2|TRBV3-1/TRBV3-2|.
TGTGCCAGCAGCCCCACCCTTACAGCAATCTATGGCTACACCTTC
CASSPTLTAIYGYTF
>.|TRBJ2-1|TRBV7-9|.
TGTGCCAGCAGCTCGGAAGACTATGAGCAGTTCTTC
CASSSEDYEQFF
>TRBD2|TRBJ2-7|TRBV11-2|.
TGTGCCAGCAGTGTTAGCGGGAGGGCCTTTTACGAGCAGTACTTC
CASSVSGRAFYEQYF
>TRBD1|TRBJ1-5|TRBV28|.
TGTGCCAGCAGGCCTATGGGACAGGGCAGTCAGCCCCAGCATTTT
CASRPMGQGSQPQHF
>.|TRBJ2-7|TRBV6-6|.
TGTGCCAGCAGGGAGGGCCTTCTCGAGCAGTACTTC
CASREGLLEQYF
>.|TRBJ1-1|TRBV7-9|.
TGTGCCAGCACCAAACCCCCCGGTAACACTGAAGCTTTCTTT
CASTKPPGNTEAFF
>TRBD2|TRBJ2-1|TRBV11-2|many
TGTGCCAGCAGCTTAGCGACTAGCGGGGGGGCGGTGAGCGATGAGCAGTTCTTC
CASSLATSGGAVSDEQFF
>.|TRBJ1-3|TRBV5-1|few
TGCGCCAGCAGCTTGTTTGAGCCTGGAAACACCATATATTTT
CASSLFEPGNTIYF
>TRBD2|TRBJ2-5|TRBV5-4|.
TGTGCCAGCAGCTTGGTAGGACTAGCGGGGGGGTCCTACCAAGAGACCCAGTACTTC
CASSLVGLAGGSYQETQYF
>.|TRBJ1-1|TRBV11-3|.
TGTGCCAGCAGCTTAGGCCGCCCCGGGACTGAAGCTTTCTTT
CASSLGRPGTEAFF
>.|TRBJ1-6|TRBV3-1/TRBV3-2|once
TGTGCCAGCAGCCAAGTTTTGGGGGGGAGCTCCTATAATTCACCCCTCCACTTT
CASSQVLGGSSYNSPLHF
>.|TRBJ1-1|TRBV6-6|once
TGTGCCAGCAGTTACATAGCCAACACTGAAGCTTTCTTT
CASSYIANTEAFF
>TRBD1|TRBJ2-5|TRBV9|.
TGTGCCAGCAGCGTAGTGGGGACAGGGGAAGAGACCCAGTACTTC
CASSVVGTGEETQYF
>TRBD2|TRBJ2-7|TRBV6-2/TRBV6-3|.
TGTGCCAGCAGTTACTCGGGGGGGACTAGCGCCTCCTACGAGCAGTACTTC
CASSYSGGTSASYEQYF
>TRBD1|TRBJ1-2|TRBV9|.
TGTGCCAGCAGCCGGGACAGGGGAGGGAAATATGGCTACACCTTC
CASSRDRGGKYGYTF
>TRBD1|TRBJ1-2|TRBV7-6|.
TGTGCCAGCAGCCCTCAGACAGGGGGAAGTGGCTATGGCTACACCTTC
CASSPQTGGSGYGYTF
>TRBD1|TRBJ1-6|TRBV9|.
TGTGCCAGCAGTGCCGGACAGGGCTGGATAATAAATTCACCCCTCCACTTT
CASSAGQGWIINSPLHF
>TRBD2|TRBJ2-3|TRBV5-3|.
TGTGCCAGAAGCTTGGCGTTTCTCCCGGGACTAGCGTACCACACAGATACGCAGTATTTT
CARSLAFLPGLAYHTDTQYF
>.|TRBJ2-5|TRBV28|few
TGTGCCAGCAGATCCGGACAGGGACTACAAGAGACCCAGTACTTC
CASRSGQGLQETQYF
>TRBD1|TRBJ2-6|TRBV9|.
TGTGCCAGCAGCGTAGGGACAGGGTCGTTTGGGGCCAACGTCCTGACTTTC
CASSVGTGSFGANVLTF
>TRBD1|TRBJ1-5|TRBV5-4|.
TGTGCCAGCAGTCTACAGGGGGTGAGCAATCAGCCCCAGCATTTT
CASSLQGVSNQPQHF
>.|TRBJ1-1|TRBV7-9|.
TGTGCCAGCAGCCCGCGCGGGGCGGTGAACACTGAAGCTTTCTTT
CASSPRGAVNTEAFF
>.|TRBJ2-4|TRBV11-1|.
TGTGCCAGCAGCTTAGTGTCCGGTACCAAAAACATTCAGTACTTC
CASSLVSGTKNIQYF
>TRBD2|TRBJ2-5|TRBV7-2|.
TGTGCCAGCAGCTTTACCGGGACTAGTGGGGAGACCCAGTACTTC
CASSFTGTSGETQYF
>.|TRBJ1-1|TRBV19|once
TGTGCCAGTAGCAGGGTAACCGAAGCTTTCTTT
CASSRVTEAFF
>.|TRBJ1-1|TRBV14|.
TGTGCCAGCAGCCAAGATCCTCTCGGGAGGACTGAAGCTTTCTTT
CASSQDPLGRTEAFF
>TRBD2|TRBJ2-1|TRBV7-2|once
TGTGCCAGCAGCTTAGCTAGCGGGACTTACAATGAGCAGTTCTTC
CASSLASGTYNEQFF
>.|TRBJ2-4|TRBV2|.
TGTGCCAGCAGCAGACTAACTATGATAGCCAAAAACATTCAGTACTTC
CASSRLTMIAKNIQYF
>.|TRBJ1-4|TRBV11-2|.
TGTGCCACCAGTGGGGCAGAAAAACTGTTTTTT
CATSGAEKLFF
>.|TRBJ2-3|TRBV5-1|.
TGCGCCAGCAGCTTGGGGGTTCTGAGGGATTCAGATACGCAGTATTTT
CASSLGVLRDSDTQYF
>.|TRBJ1-3|TRBV6-4|.
TGTGCCAGCAGGTACAGGGCGACGGCCCCGTGCTCTGGAAACACCATATATTTT
CASRYRATAPCSGNTIYF
>.|TRBJ2-4|TRBV12-3/TRBV12-4|.
TGTGCCAGCAGTTTGTCGAGTTTGTACATTCAGTACTTC
CASSLSSLYIQYF
>TRBD1|TRBJ2-1|TRBV27|few
TGTGCCAGCAGTCTCCGGGACAGAACAGACAATGAGCAGTTCTTC
CASSLRDRTDNEQFF
>.|TRBJ2-7|TRBV3-1/TRBV3-2|.
TGTGCCAGCAGCCAAGGGGGGTCGCGGGGCGAGCAGTACTTC
CASSQGGSRGEQYF